What follows are 27 T cell receptor beta chains derived from one specimen sequenced in a study of neurological immune-mediated disorders. TCRdb used MiXCR to reprocess the 5' RACE reads, holding one entry per CDR3 protein. The sample includes about 15,000 distinct CDR3 sequences, 3.5% of them seen just once. Sequencing was carried out using CD8+ T cells from blood. Every receptor here comes from a woman between 40 and 55 years old in good health.

The sample holds many counts of this clonotype. The chain employs TRBV28 and TRBJ2-1; TRBD2 matches 7 bases. In germline, CDR1 is MDHEN, CDR2 SYDVKM. V lost 1 base, J lost 8 bases, and 11 bases stayed unmatched. The CDR3 extends over 16 amino acids. CDR3 nucleotide sequence: TGTGCCAGCAGTTTATATGCGGGAGTGGGTGTAGATGAGCAGTTCTTC. The encoded protein is CASSLYAGVGVDEQFF.

This clonotype has at least ten counts. V gene TRBV6-2 or TRBV6-3 combines with J gene TRBJ2-1; either TRBD1 or TRBD2 may fit D (5 bases each). CDR3 size: 14 residues. V was pared by 5 bases and J by 10 bases, with 18 bases between. Germline lookup yields CDR1 MNHEY and CDR2 SVGEGT. CDR3 DNA sequence: TGTGCCAGCAGTACTGAGGGGACCTTCACCGAGCAGTTCTTC. It translates to CASSTEGTFTEQFF.

Many counts were recorded for this clonotype. The chain has TRBV27 and TRBJ2-1; D remains ambiguous. V was pared by 7 bases and J by 8 bases, with 12 bases between. Germline lookup yields CDR1 MNHEY and CDR2 SMNVEV (reference sequence). The CDR3 loop spans 12 amino acids. Here the CDR3 DNA reads TGTGCCAGCATTTCGGAAACGCATGAGCAGTTCTTC. As protein: CASISETHEQFF.

The table lists this clonotype with many counts. This chain joins TRBV14 and TRBJ2-5; TRBD2 matches 12 bases. The CDR3 has 16 residues. The junction had 4 bases not matched to a gene; V was cut back by 0 bases and J by 5 bases. The germline V gene encodes CDR1 SGHDN and CDR2 FVKESK. The CDR3 sequence: CASSQDRLAGEETQYF. CDR3 sequence (DNA): TGTGCCAGCAGCCAAGACCGACTAGCGGGAGAGGAGACCCAGTACTTC.

At least ten counts were recorded for this clonotype. J is TRBJ2-3 and V is TRBV7-2, with no clear D. Trimming removed 1 base from V and 4 bases from J, with 9 bases in between. The CDR3 contains 14 residues. Germline-derived CDR1 and CDR2 are SGHTA and FQGNSA. The CDR3 nucleotides are TGTGCCAGCAGCTTAGAGGAGCTGGCAGATACGCAGTATTTT. This codes for CASSLEELADTQYF.

The table lists this clonotype with many counts. This chain connects TRBV20-1 to TRBJ2-1, with 8 bases aligning to TRBD2. V lost 6 bases and J lost 7; bases outside the gene matches: 23. CDR3 length: 18 residues. The germline V gene has CDR1 DFQATT and CDR2 SNEGSKA (reference sequence). CDR3 DNA: TGCAGTGCGTATGACACCGATAAAAGCGGGAGTTTGAAAAATGAGCAGTTCTTC. It codes for CSAYDTDKSGSLKNEQFF.

This clonotype has a count of ten or more. The gene calls are TRBV29-1 and TRBJ2-2; unclear D gene. This CDR3 comprises 10 residues. The V gene lost 8 bases and the J gene lost 6 bases, with 7 bases spanning the gap. Germline V gives CDR1 SQVTM, CDR2 ANQGSEA. The CDR3 region has the DNA TGCAGCCAATTGGCCGGGGAGCTGTTTTTT. Translation gives CSQLAGELFF.

This clonotype was picked up many times. The chain combines TRBV11-2 with TRBJ2-7; D not certain. Germline V gene sequence: CDR1 SGHAT, CDR2 FQNNGV. The CDR3 sequence is 10 residues long. The V gene lost 3 bases and the J gene lost 7 bases, with 4 bases spanning the gap. The CDR3 spells CASSFREQYF. As DNA, the CDR3 is TGTGCCAGCAGCTTTCGTGAGCAGTACTTC.

This clonotype occurred many times. The chain carries TRBV13 and TRBJ2-1, with 9 bases that match TRBD2. Trimming at V came to 5 bases and at J to 2 bases, leaving 7 bases not matched to a gene. This CDR3 region has 16 residues. Germline CDR1 PRHDT, CDR2 FYEKMQ (reference sequence). The CDR3 spells CASSLLLAGAYNEQFF. The CDR3 DNA sequence: TGTGCCAGCAGCCTCCTACTAGCGGGCGCCTACAATGAGCAGTTCTTC.

This clonotype was observed a handful of times. The chain uses TRBV28 and TRBJ2-7; TRBD1 is a possible D gene (5 bases). The V and J ends lost 2 bases and 7 bases respectively, with 9 bases between them. The CDR3 runs to 12 residues. Germline-derived CDR1 and CDR2 are MDHEN and SYDVKM. CDR3 amino acids: CASSLGAREQYF. The CDR3 region has the DNA TGTGCCAGCAGTTTAGGGGCGCGGGAGCAGTACTTC.

This clonotype was observed many times. The chain has TRBV20-1 and TRBJ2-1, with 8 bases that match TRBD2. The CDR3 has 15 amino acids. V lost 2 bases to trimming and J lost 2 bases; unmatched junction nucleotides: 5. Per the germline V gene, CDR1 is DFQATT and CDR2 is SNEGSKA (reference sequence). The CDR3: CSARSTSATYNEQFF. CDR3 sequence (DNA): TGCAGTGCTAGATCGACTAGCGCCACCTACAATGAGCAGTTCTTC.

At least ten counts were recorded for this clonotype. The gene calls are TRBV20-1 and TRBJ2-1, with TRBD2 matching over 11 bases. The CDR3 length is 15 residues. V shed 6 bases, J shed 5 bases, and the junction held 9 bases outside the gene matches. Germline CDR1 DFQATT, CDR2 SNEGSKA (reference sequence). CDR3 sequence reads: CSAPELAGDNNEQFF. CDR3 in DNA: TGCAGTGCGCCGGAACTAGCGGGAGACAACAATGAGCAGTTCTTC.

This clonotype was recorded many times. This chain connects TRBV5-1 to TRBJ2-7; D gene ambiguous. Trimming removed 4 bases at V and 2 bases at J, with 4 bases between. The CDR3 has 11 amino acids. In germline, CDR1 is SGHRS, CDR2 YFSETQ. The CDR3 nucleotides read TGCGCCAGCAGCCATACCTACGAGCAGTACTTC. The encoded protein is CASSHTYEQYF. The full variable domain, its missing parts supplied by reference TRBV5-1 and TRBJ2-7, is KAGVTQTPRYLIKTRGQQVTLSCSPISGHRSVSWYQQTPGQGLQFLFEYFSETQRNKGNFPGRFSGRQFSNSRSEMNVSTLELGDSALYLCASSHTYEQYFGPGTRLTVT.

This chain joins TRBV28 and TRBJ2-7; 15 positions match TRBD2. With 5 bases clipped from V and 2 bases from J, the junction kept 4 bases outside the gene matches. The CDR3 runs to 16 residues. Germline CDR1 reads MDHEN; CDR2 reads SYDVKM. CDR3 DNA sequence: TGTGCCAGCAGTGCCGGGACTAGCGGGAGGACCTACGAGCAGTACTTC. Translating it yields CASSAGTSGRTYEQYF.

This clonotype showed up many times. This sequence joins TRBV7-9 and TRBJ2-1, with TRBD2 identical over 9 bases. Germline V gene data show CDR1 as SEHNR and CDR2 as FQNEAQ (reference sequence). The CDR3 consists of 13 residues. V was clipped by 8 bases and J by 6 bases; unmatched bases: 5. This chain's CDR3 is CASQLSGSNEQFF. CDR3 in DNA: TGTGCCAGCCAACTTAGCGGGAGCAATGAGCAGTTCTTC.

This clonotype was seen ten or more times. This chain links TRBV11-2 with TRBJ2-1; TRBD2 matches at 8 bases. The CDR3 consists of 15 residues. The V segment lost 5 bases and the J segment 1 base; nucleotides outside the gene matches: 4. Germline assignment: CDR1 SGHAT and CDR2 FQNNGV. CDR3 sequence (DNA): TGTGCCAGCAGCGGACCTAGCGGGTCCTACAATGAGCAGTTCTTC. Its protein is CASSGPSGSYNEQFF.

This clonotype was seen repeatedly, ten times or more. The rearrangement links TRBV29-1 to TRBJ2-1; TRBD2 aligns across 7 bases. The CDR3 totals 14 residues. Germline trimming cut 4 bases from V and 4 bases from J; bases unmatched to any gene: 7. CDR1 and CDR2 from the germline V gene are SQVTM and ANQGSEA. CDR3 in amino acids: CSVGDYRRYNEQFF. The CDR3 DNA follows: TGCAGCGTTGGGGACTACCGACGATACAATGAGCAGTTCTTC.

The table lists this clonotype with many counts. This sequence joins TRBV12-3 or TRBV12-4 and TRBJ2-7; TRBD1 matches at 7 bases. The junction had 13 bases not matched to a gene; V was cut back by 5 bases and J by 3 bases. CDR3 length equals 16 residues. Written as DNA, the CDR3 is TGTGCCAGCAGTGCCCCAACTCCGGGACAGTACTACGAGCAGTACTTC. This codes for CASSAPTPGQYYEQYF.

This clonotype has a count of ten or more. The chain has TRBV6-5 and TRBJ2-1; the D gene could be TRBD1 or TRBD2 (6 bases each). The CDR3 runs to 14 residues. Germline CDR1 is MNHEY and CDR2 is SVGAGI. The V end lost 4 bases, the J end lost 10 bases, and 17 bases lay between the germline ends. CDR3 in DNA: TGTGCCAGCAGTTCTGAATCGGGGGCACGGGAGCAGTTCTTC. As protein: CASSSESGAREQFF.

This clonotype was seen at least ten times. The chain couples TRBV11-2 to TRBJ1-1; D is uncertain. Germline CDR1 is SGHAT and CDR2 is FQNNGV. The V end lost 5 bases, the J end lost 7 bases, and 8 bases lay between the germline ends. The CDR3 extends over 11 amino acids. The chain's CDR3 is CASSTRIEAFF. The DNA of the CDR3 is TGTGCCAGCAGCACGCGAATTGAAGCTTTCTTT. Based on the CDR3 plus reference TRBV11-2 and TRBJ1-1, the full variable domain is EAGVAQSPRYKIIEKRQSVAFWCNPISGHATLYWYQQILGQGPKLLIQFQNNGVVDDSQLPKDRFSAERLKGVDSTLKIQPAKLEDSAVYLCASSTRIEAFFGQGTRLTVV.

The chain couples TRBV12-3 or TRBV12-4 to TRBJ1-1; D gene unclear. V shed 5 bases and J shed 4 bases, with 8 bases lying between them. CDR3 length: 12 residues. As DNA, the CDR3 is TGTGCCAGCAGTGAGACGACCACTGAAGCTTTCTTT. Protein: CASSETTTEAFF.

Ten or more counts support this clonotype. The chain employs TRBV20-1 and TRBJ2-7; no reliable D call. The ends were cut back, 3 bases at V and 2 bases at J, with 11 bases in the middle. Germline V CDR1 and CDR2: DFQATT, SNEGSKA (reference sequence). The CDR3 totals 13 residues. The CDR3 is CSASQDGPYEQYF. DNA of the CDR3: TGCAGTGCTAGTCAGGACGGACCCTACGAGCAGTACTTC.

This clonotype ranks as medium-sized. J is TRBJ1-4 and V is TRBV25-1, with D uncertain. Trimming removed 10 bases from V and 4 bases from J, with 13 bases in between. Germline lookup yields CDR1 MGHDK and CDR2 SYGVNS. CDR3 length: 13 amino acids. Written as DNA, the CDR3 is TGTGCCACTCATGACGGCCTTAATGAAAAACTGTTTTTT. Amino acid sequence: CATHDGLNEKLFF.

This clonotype showed up many times. The rearrangement links TRBV7-2 to TRBJ2-1, with 8 bases that match TRBD2. The CDR3 sequence is 15 residues long. Trimming at V came to 4 bases and at J to 9 bases, leaving 11 bases not matched to a gene. The germline CDR1 and CDR2 sequences are SGHTA and FQGNSA. CDR3 amino acids: CASSWRAGGLGEQFF. The CDR3 DNA reads as TGTGCCAGCAGCTGGCGGGCGGGGGGCCTGGGTGAGCAGTTCTTC.

This clonotype has a count of ten or more. The CDR3 loop reads CASSSPRHASGPQQYF. The DNA of the CDR3 is TGTGCCAGCAGTTCCCCTCGTCACGCTAGCGGGCCCCAGCAGTACTTC. The rearrangement uses TRBV28 and TRBJ2-7; 8 nucleotides agree with TRBD2. The CDR3 is 16 amino acids. In germline, CDR1 is MDHEN, CDR2 SYDVKM. Germline trimming cut 4 bases from V and 8 bases from J; bases unmatched to any gene: 16.

This clonotype was picked up many times. The chain combines TRBV11-2 with TRBJ2-7; TRBD2 matches at 7 bases. The V and J ends lost 0 bases and 0 bases, in that order; junction bases with no gene match: 5. The CDR3 sequence is 16 residues long. Germline lookup yields CDR1 SGHAT and CDR2 FQNNGV. DNA for the CDR3: TGTGCCAGCAGCTTAGACCCGGGAGGTCTCTCCTACGAGCAGTACTTC. Residues: CASSLDPGGLSYEQYF. The full variable domain, rest sourced from reference TRBV11-2 and TRBJ2-7, is EAGVAQSPRYKIIEKRQSVAFWCNPISGHATLYWYQQILGQGPKLLIQFQNNGVVDDSQLPKDRFSAERLKGVDSTLKIQPAKLEDSAVYLCASSLDPGGLSYEQYFGPGTRLTVT.

This clonotype was observed at least ten times. J is TRBJ1-4 and V is TRBV5-4, with 8 positions matching TRBD1. The CDR3 extends over 16 amino acids. V shed 5 bases, J shed 2 bases, and the junction held 8 bases outside the gene matches. Germline lookup yields CDR1 SGHNT and CDR2 YYREEE (reference sequence). The CDR3 protein is CASRREQGATNEKLFF. CDR3 DNA: TGTGCCAGCAGACGAGAGCAGGGGGCCACTAATGAAAAACTGTTTTTT.